This is a list of T cell receptor beta chains from one sample in a study of blood T cell repertoires in COVID-19. Measured with immunoSEQ multiplex PCR; TCRdb has only the in-frame clones, and not every one. The sample lists a few hundred thousand clones, more than 75% occurring once. The specimen sequenced was PBMCs or T cells enriched from blood (not recorded which). All receptors come from a woman aged 18-29 years who had recovered from COVID-19. The CDR3 runs from the conserved cysteine through the conserved F or W. The D gene is left open where the match is weak. Rows give clone size only sometimes, using once, few, many, or a class for an expanded clone.

J gene | clone size | V gene | D gene | CDR3 DNA | CDR3 protein
TRBJ1-3 | - | TRBV19 | TRBD1 | TGTGCCAGTAGACCCGGGACAGGGCCCTCTGGAAACACCATATATTTT | CASRPGTGPSGNTIYF
TRBJ1-2 | - | TRBV7-8 | - | TGTGCCAGCAGCCCCCACACGAACTATGGCTACACCTTC | CASSPHTNYGYTF
TRBJ1-1 | - | TRBV12-3/TRBV12-4 | - | TGTGCCAGCAGTGGGGGCAGGAACACTGAAGCTTTCTTT | CASSGGRNTEAFF
TRBJ1-4 | - | TRBV3-1/TRBV3-2 | - | TGTGCCAGCAGCACCCGCACAGGGATTAATGAAAAACTGTTTTTT | CASSTRTGINEKLFF
TRBJ2-2 | - | TRBV4-2 | TRBD1 | TGTGCCAGCAGCCAAAGGACAGGGGGCCCGGACGAGCTGTTTTTT | CASSQRTGGPDELFF
TRBJ1-2 | once | TRBV20-1 | - | TGCAGTGCTAGTCCTGTTTCGGCTAACTATGGCTACACCTTC | CSASPVSANYGYTF
TRBJ2-5 | - | TRBV4-1 | TRBD1 | TGCGCCAGCAGCCAAGATATCCCAGGGGGCAGCGAGACCCAGTACTTC | CASSQDIPGGSETQYF
TRBJ1-1 | - | TRBV12-3/TRBV12-4 | - | TGTGCCAGCAGACAGGTGATGAACACTGAAGCTTTCTTT | CASRQVMNTEAFF
TRBJ2-2 | - | TRBV3-1/TRBV3-2 | TRBD1 | TGTGCCAGCAACATCGGGACAGGGAACACCGGGGAGCTGTTTTTT | CASNIGTGNTGELFF
TRBJ2-5 | - | TRBV11-2 | TRBD2 | TGTGCCAGCAGCGGTGGACTAGCGGGGGGGCCGGGGGAGACCCAGTACTTC | CASSGGLAGGPGETQYF
TRBJ1-2 | - | TRBV27 | - | TGTGCCAGCAGTTTCATCCTCGACAGCACCCTTCAAAGCTCCTATGGCTACACCTTC | CASSFILDSTLQSSYGYTF
TRBJ1-2 | - | TRBV12-3/TRBV12-4 | - | TGTGCCAGCAGTGGGGGGGACTATGGCTACACCTTC | CASSGGDYGYTF
TRBJ1-4 | - | TRBV3-1/TRBV3-2 | TRBD1 | TGTGCCAGCAGCCAAGATCTGCAGGGGGCTAGCGAAAAACTGTTTTTT | CASSQDLQGASEKLFF
TRBJ1-4 | once | TRBV15 | TRBD1 | TGTGCCACCAGCACCGGGACAGAGAATGAAAAACTGTTTTTT | CATSTGTENEKLFF
TRBJ1-5 | - | TRBV19 | - | TGTGCCAGTAGTATATACGACGGAGTATTAGAGAGGCCCCAGCATTTT | CASSIYDGVLERPQHF
TRBJ2-3 | - | TRBV9 | - | TGTGCCAGCAGCGTCTACCCCACAGATACGCAGTATTTT | CASSVYPTDTQYF
TRBJ1-1 | - | TRBV11-3 | TRBD1 | TGTGCCAGCAGCTTAGCCTCACAGGGGGCGATTGAAGCTTTCTTT | CASSLASQGAIEAFF
TRBJ1-5 | once | TRBV7-2 | - | TGTGCCAGCAGGCAAAGCGTGACGGGGGAAGCATGGCCCCAGCATTTT | CASRQSVTGEAWPQHF
TRBJ1-1 | - | TRBV5-1 | TRBD1 | TGCGCCAGCAGCTGGACAGGGAGGAATACTGAAGCTTTCTTT | CASSWTGRNTEAFF
TRBJ2-5 | - | TRBV7-9 | - | TGTGCCAGCAGCTCTAACCAGAGGGAGACCCAGTACTTC | CASSSNQRETQYF
TRBJ1-4 | - | TRBV5-1 | TRBD1 | TGCGCCAGCAGCGGCGGGACAGGGGTTGAAAAACTGTTTTTT | CASSGGTGVEKLFF
TRBJ1-1 | - | TRBV9 | - | TGTGCCAGCAGCCTGGAGTTCAACACTGAAGCTTTCTTT | CASSLEFNTEAFF
TRBJ1-1 | - | TRBV4-1 | - | TGCGCCAGCAGCCAGGGGGGGACCTGGGGCACTGAAGCTTTCTTT | CASSQGGTWGTEAFF
TRBJ2-7 | - | TRBV5-4 | TRBD1 | TGTGCCAGCAGTTTCCCGGGACAGAGCCTGTACGAGCAGTACTTC | CASSFPGQSLYEQYF
TRBJ1-2 | few | TRBV7-9 | - | TGTGCCAGCAGCCCTATGGCGGCCACACCCAACTATGGCTACACCTTC | CASSPMAATPNYGYTF
TRBJ2-7 | - | TRBV19 | TRBD1 | TGTGCCAGTAGTCCGGGACAGATAACCTACGAGCAGTACTTC | CASSPGQITYEQYF
TRBJ2-3 | - | TRBV29-1 | TRBD2 | TGCAGCGTTGGGCCTAGCGGGAGTGGGAGCACAGATACGCAGTATTTT | CSVGPSGSGSTDTQYF
TRBJ2-7 | - | TRBV4-1 | - | TGCGCCAGCAGCCTCTTCGGGGGGGACAGGGCCTCCTACGAGCAGTACTTC | CASSLFGGDRASYEQYF
TRBJ2-7 | - | TRBV18 | - | TGTGCCAGCTCACCAGGCACTTCTAAGCGGCACGAGCAGTACTTC | CASSPGTSKRHEQYF
TRBJ2-2 | - | TRBV24-1 | - | TGTGCCACCAGTGATTACAGGGACACCGGGGAGCTGTTTTTT | CATSDYRDTGELFF
TRBJ2-7 | - | TRBV4-2 | - | TGTGCCAGCAGCCAAGAAGGCAGTGGCGGCTACGAGCAGTACTTC | CASSQEGSGGYEQYF
TRBJ1-2 | - | TRBV7-3 | TRBD1 | TGTGCCAGCAGCGCGACAGGGTGGGACTATGGCTACACCTTC | CASSATGWDYGYTF
TRBJ2-7 | - | TRBV20-1 | - | TGCAGTGCTAGAGATCTCCGGGAGCAGTACTTC | CSARDLREQYF
TRBJ1-3 | - | TRBV21-1 | - | TGTGCCAGCAGCATCCCCCGTGGAAACACCATATATTTT | CASSIPRGNTIYF
TRBJ2-7 | - | TRBV10-2 | - | TGCGCCAGCAGTGGCAGAACCTACGAGCAGTACTTC | CASSGRTYEQYF
TRBJ1-5 | - | TRBV28 | - | TGTGCCAGCAGTACAGGGTCATATAGCAATCAGCCCCAGCATTTT | CASSTGSYSNQPQHF
TRBJ1-5 | - | TRBV6-4 | - | TGTGCCAGCAGTGACTCTTTACGGGGATGGAATCAGCCCCAGCATTTT | CASSDSLRGWNQPQHF
TRBJ2-3 | - | TRBV6-5 | - | TGTGCCAGCAGGGCGGGCAGCACAGATACGCAGTATTTT | CASRAGSTDTQYF
TRBJ1-2 | - | TRBV3-1/TRBV3-2 | TRBD1 | TGTGCCAGCAGCCCTCACCGGACAGGGGGCAACTATGGCTACACCTTC | CASSPHRTGGNYGYTF
TRBJ2-5 | - | TRBV5-1 | - | TGCGCCAGCAGCATCGGACAGACGCAAGAGACCCAGTACTTC | CASSIGQTQETQYF
TRBJ1-5 | - | TRBV19 | TRBD1 | TGTGCCAGTAGTTTTGGGGACAGGGACAATCAGCCCCAGCATTTT | CASSFGDRDNQPQHF
TRBJ1-1 | few | TRBV10-1 | TRBD1 | TGCGCCAGCAGTGAGGCGAGGACAGGGATAAATACTGAAGCTTTCTTT | CASSEARTGINTEAFF
TRBJ1-5 | - | TRBV30 | - | TGTGCCTGGAGTGAGACAGGCAATCAGCCCCAGCATTTT | CAWSETGNQPQHF
TRBJ1-2 | - | TRBV18 | - | TGTGCCAGCTCTCTAGAGGAGGGAATTGTATTGAGGAATGGCTACACCTTC | CASSLEEGIVLRNGYTF
TRBJ1-2 | once | TRBV6-5 | - | TGTGCCAGCACCAGGGACTCGTCCTTTTGGGGCTACACCTTC | CASTRDSSFWGYTF
TRBJ1-5 | - | TRBV24-1 | TRBD1 | TGTGCCACCAGCCAGGGGGGTCAGCCCCAGCATTTT | CATSQGGQPQHF
TRBJ2-7 | - | TRBV6-5 | - | TGTGCCAGCAGGGAGCAGAACTCCTACGAGCAGTACTTC | CASREQNSYEQYF
TRBJ1-2 | once | TRBV12-5 | TRBD1 | TGTGCTAGTGGTTTGGCTGGACAGGGGGCGGACGGCTACACCTTC | CASGLAGQGADGYTF
TRBJ1-5 | - | TRBV5-6 | - | TGTGCCAGCAGCTTGGGACCGGGAATCGGCAATCAGCCCCAGCATTTT | CASSLGPGIGNQPQHF
TRBJ1-1 | - | TRBV4-1 | TRBD1 | TGCGCCAGCAGCCCCGGACAGGGCGGCACTGAAGCTTTCTTT | CASSPGQGGTEAFF
TRBJ2-2 | - | TRBV11-2 | TRBD2 | TGTGCCAGCAGTCTTAGCGGGGGATACACCGGGGAGCTGTTTTTT | CASSLSGGYTGELFF